The 8 T cell receptor beta chains given below trace back to one sample, sequenced in a study of human T cells and chemical hapten exposure. TCRdb recomputed calls from the RACE reads with MiXCR, one row per CDR3 protein. The profile shows roughly 130,000 distinct CDR3 sequences, about 11% of them singletons. Regarding time point: patch test 3, about 24 weeks after DPC sensitization. The sample's treatment: therapeutic diphenylcyclopropenone sensitization with weekly scalp DPC. The specimen comprised whole blood, sampled in connection with sensitization to the hapten diphenylcyclopropenone (DPC). The receptors derive from a woman aged 45-59 years with alopecia areata. Some clones in this sample may be carry-over from other donors' samples.

Ten or more counts support this clonotype. The genes are TRBV20-1 and TRBJ2-3, with D possibly being TRBD2 (7 bases). The CDR3 length is 15 residues. The V end lost 8 bases, the J end lost 0 bases, and 18 bases lay between the germline ends. Looked up from germline, CDR1 is DFQATT and CDR2 is SNEGSKA (reference sequence). The CDR3 nucleotides are TGCAGTACTCCTAGCGGACAGTCTAGCACAGATACGCAGTATTTT. As protein: CSTPSGQSSTDTQYF.

In its sample, this clonotype was seen many times. The rearrangement joins TRBV7-9 to TRBJ2-7; TRBD2 matches 13 bases. J lost 5 bases, V lost 8 bases, and 3 bases had no gene match. Per the germline V gene, CDR1 is SEHNR and CDR2 is FQNEAQ (reference sequence). The CDR3 has 13 residues. The CDR3 reads CASGGLAGNEQYF. The CDR3 bases are TGTGCCAGCGGGGGACTAGCGGGAAACGAGCAGTACTTC.

The chain is built from TRBV7-9 and TRBJ1-5; perhaps TRBD1 as D (5 bases). The V gene lost 2 bases and the J gene lost 5 bases, with 13 bases spanning the gap. This CDR3 region has 15 residues. Germline V lookup: CDR1 SEHNR, CDR2 FQNEAQ (reference sequence). CDR3 in amino acids: CASSLSGTGYQPQHF. The DNA of the CDR3 is TGTGCCAGCAGCTTAAGTGGGACGGGTTATCAGCCCCAGCATTTT.

This chain links TRBV4-3 with TRBJ2-3, with 7 nucleotides matching TRBD1. Trimming at V came to 4 bases and at J to 1 base, leaving 5 bases not matched to a gene. CDR1 is LGHNA and CDR2 is YSLEER in the germline V gene. The CDR3 runs to 15 residues. CDR3 residues: CASSLGGGRTDTQYF. In DNA, the CDR3 is TGCGCCAGCAGCCTAGGGGGCGGCCGCACAGATACGCAGTATTTT.

This clonotype was recorded at least ten times. The V call is TRBV5-6, the J call TRBJ2-5; 11 nucleotides align to TRBD2. V trimming: 1 base; J trimming: 1 base; junction bases outside the gene matches: 3. Germline V CDR1 and CDR2: SGHDT, YYEEEE. The CDR3 is 16 residues long. The CDR3 is CASSLMLAGGQETQYF. The CDR3 nucleotides read TGTGCCAGCAGCTTGATGCTAGCGGGAGGCCAAGAGACCCAGTACTTC.

This sequence joins TRBV19 and TRBJ2-1; 8 bases align to TRBD1. The CDR3 is 17 residues long. V lost 4 bases, J lost 3 bases, and 11 bases stayed unmatched. Germline loops: CDR1 LNHDA, CDR2 SQIVND (reference sequence). CDR3 coding DNA: TGTGCCAGTAGTACCGGACAGGGAACAGTAGGCTACAATGAGCAGTTCTTC. This gives the protein CASSTGQGTVGYNEQFF.

In this sample, this clonotype turned up a few times. The chain carries TRBV29-1 and TRBJ1-1, with TRBD1 matching over 10 bases. Germline-derived CDR1 and CDR2 are SQVTM and ANQGSEA. J was trimmed by 0 bases and V by 5 bases; bases with no gene match: 3. CDR3 length equals 14 residues. CDR3 bases: TGCAGCGTTTCCGGGACAGGGGTGAACACTGAAGCTTTCTTT. Translating gives CSVSGTGVNTEAFF.

At least ten counts were recorded for this clonotype. The genes are TRBV7-6 and TRBJ2-3, with TRBD1 matching 7 bases. The CDR3 is 15 residues long. Germline V gene lookup returns CDR1 SGHVS and CDR2 FNYEAQ. V lost 5 bases, J lost 2 bases, and 7 bases stayed unmatched. The CDR3 bases are TGTGCCAGCAGCCTTACAGGGGCTGACACAGATACGCAGTATTTT. Translated, it gives CASSLTGADTDTQYF.